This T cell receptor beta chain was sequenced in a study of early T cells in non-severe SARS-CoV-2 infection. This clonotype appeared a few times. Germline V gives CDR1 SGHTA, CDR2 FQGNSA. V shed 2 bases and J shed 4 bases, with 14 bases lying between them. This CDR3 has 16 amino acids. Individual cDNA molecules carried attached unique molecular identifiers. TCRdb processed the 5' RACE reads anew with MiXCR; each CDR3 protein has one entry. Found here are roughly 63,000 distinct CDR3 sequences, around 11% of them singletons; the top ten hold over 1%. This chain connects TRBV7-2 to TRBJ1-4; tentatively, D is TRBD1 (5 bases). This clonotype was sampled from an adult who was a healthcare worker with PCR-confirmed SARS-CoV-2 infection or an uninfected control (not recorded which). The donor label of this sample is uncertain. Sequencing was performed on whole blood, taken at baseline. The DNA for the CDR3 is TGTGCCAGCAGCTTAAGCTCCCCGGGGGGTAATGAAAAACTGTTTTTT. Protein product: CASSLSSPGGNEKLFF.